These 20 T cell receptor beta chains originate from one sample sequenced in a study of beta chain features in type 1 diabetes. The study reverse transcribed the entire isolated RNA, so it sequenced expressed TCRB transcripts. Sequencing used immunoSEQ multiplex PCR; TCRdb keeps in-frame clones, though not all of them. The sample holds about 290,000 clones, about 7.8% seen once. The sample taken for sequencing was central memory CD4+ T cells from blood. These receptors were taken from a woman aged 18-35 years in good health.

Only a few counts were recorded for this clone. The V call is TRBV7-2, the J call TRBJ1-2; 9 bases are shared with TRBD1. The CDR3 extends over 14 amino acids. The V and J ends lost 5 bases and 4 bases, in that order; junction bases with no gene match: 5. In germline, CDR1 is SGHTA, CDR2 FQGNSA. CDR3 bases: TGTGCCAGCAGCCGACGGGACAGGGCCTATGGCTACACCTTC. The encoded protein is CASSRRDRAYGYTF. Full variable domain (remainder filled in from reference TRBV7-2 and TRBJ1-2): GAGVSQSPSNKVTEKGKDVELRCDPISGHTALYWYRQSLGQGLEFLIYFQGNSAPDKSGLPSDRFSAERTGGSVSTLTIQRTQQEDSAVYLCASSRRDRAYGYTFGSGTRLTVV.

The chain links TRBV7-2 to TRBJ1-2, with D maybe TRBD1 (5 bases). Germline V gene sequence: CDR1 SGHTA, CDR2 FQGNSA. The ends were cut back, 1 base at V and 7 bases at J, with 13 bases in the middle. This CDR3 has 14 residues. This chain's CDR3 is CASSLGKRGVGYTF. The CDR3 bases are TGTGCCAGCAGCTTAGGCAAAAGGGGCGTTGGCTACACCTTC.

In this sample, this clone turned up a few times. V is TRBV5-1 and J is TRBJ2-2; unclear D gene. Germline assignment: CDR1 SGHRS and CDR2 YFSETQ. The V gene lost 7 bases and the J gene lost 3 bases, with 13 bases spanning the gap. The CDR3 contains 14 residues. The CDR3 protein is CASGPYTDTGELFF. As DNA, the CDR3 is TGCGCCAGCGGGCCCTACACAGACACCGGGGAGCTGTTTTTT.

The table lists this clone with many counts. The chain joins TRBV14 to TRBJ2-1; 10 nucleotides agree with TRBD2. CDR1 is SGHDN, CDR2 FVKESK, per germline. There are 16 residues in the CDR3. The ends lost 1 base at V and 8 bases at J; junction bases unmatched: 8. The CDR3 sequence is CASSQVIAGGRDEQFF. The CDR3 nucleotides read TGTGCCAGCAGCCAAGTGATAGCGGGAGGCCGGGATGAGCAGTTCTTC.

J is TRBJ2-3 and V is TRBV6-6; 9 nucleotides align to TRBD2. In germline, CDR1 is MNHNY, CDR2 SVGAGI (reference sequence). This CDR3 has 15 amino acids. V shed 7 bases and J 4 bases; nucleotides not matched to a gene: 9. The CDR3 DNA follows: TGTGCCAGCACCCCCACTAGCGGGTCGTCAGATACGCAGTATTTT. Amino acid sequence: CASTPTSGSSDTQYF.

Only a few counts were recorded for this clone. This chain connects TRBV5-8 to TRBJ2-3, with 7 bases identical to TRBD1. The germline gives CDR1 SGHTS, CDR2 YDEGEE. V shed 4 bases and J 2 bases; nucleotides not matched to a gene: 7. This CDR3 comprises 15 residues. The CDR3, as DNA: TGTGCCAGCAGCACGAACAGGGGATACACAGATACGCAGTATTTT. It specifies CASSTNRGYTDTQYF.

This rearrangement joins TRBV7-2 to TRBJ2-2; 7 bases match TRBD1. With 5 bases clipped from V and 5 bases from J, the junction kept 5 bases outside the gene matches. The CDR3 spans 14 residues. Germline loops: CDR1 SGHTA, CDR2 FQGNSA. CDR3 bases: TGTGCCAGCAGCACGACAGGGATTACCGGGGAGCTGTTTTTT. It encodes CASSTTGITGELFF.

This clone was observed a handful of times. This chain connects TRBV4-3 to TRBJ2-7, with TRBD2 identical over 7 bases. This CDR3 region has 14 residues. The trim removed 3 bases at V and 9 bases at J, leaving 11 bases unmatched. Germline CDR1 and CDR2: LGHNA and YSLEER. CDR3: CASSHHRGESAQYF. The CDR3 coding sequence is TGCGCCAGCAGCCATCACCGGGGGGAGTCAGCGCAGTACTTC.

The chain recombines TRBV5-4 with TRBJ2-1; TRBD2 matches at 8 bases. Germline V lookup: CDR1 SGHNT, CDR2 YYREEE (reference sequence). V dropped 2 bases and J dropped 5; count of bases not matched to a gene: 6. The CDR3 consists of 15 residues. CDR3 DNA sequence: TGTGCCAGCAGCTTCCCGGGGGGGCACAACAATGAGCAGTTCTTC. Protein product: CASSFPGGHNNEQFF. The variable domain in full, with the rest retrieved from reference TRBV5-4 and TRBJ2-1, is ETGVTQSPTHLIKTRGQQVTLRCSSQSGHNTVSWYQQALGQGPQFIFQYYREEENGRGNFPPRFSGLQFPNYSSELNVNALELDDSALYLCASSFPGGHNNEQFFGPGTRLTVL.

The sample holds a few counts of this clone. The chain uses TRBV5-1 and TRBJ2-4; perhaps TRBD2 as D (5 bases). The V gene's germline CDR1 is SGHRS and CDR2 YFSETQ. Trimming removed 0 bases from V and 9 bases from J, with 13 bases in between. The CDR3 spans 14 residues. The CDR3 bases are TGCGCCAGCAGCTTGGATCAGGTTCGGGGCATTCAGTACTTC. Its protein product is CASSLDQVRGIQYF.

In its sample, this clone was seen a few times. V gene TRBV7-3 combines with J gene TRBJ2-1; D might be TRBD2 (5 bases). The V gene's germline CDR1 is SGHTA and CDR2 FQGTGA. This CDR3 comprises 13 residues. V gave up 5 bases and J gave up 10 bases, with 15 bases separating them. CDR3 in DNA: TGTGCCAGCAGCCCCTCGGGTATAGCGGAGCAGTTCTTC. This translates into CASSPSGIAEQFF.

This clone was observed a handful of times. CDR3 loop: CASSEFGGKNEKLFF. The CDR3 DNA is TGTGCCAGCAGTGAATTCGGGGGTAAAAATGAAAAACTGTTTTTT. This chain links TRBV6-1 with TRBJ1-4; D is possibly TRBD1 (5 bases). The CDR3 sequence is 15 residues long. V lost 2 bases and J lost 5, with 12 bases in between. The germline V gene encodes CDR1 MNHNS and CDR2 SASEGT.

The chain has TRBV2 and TRBJ2-3; TRBD2 matches at 9 bases. The J segment lost 1 base and the V segment lost 8 bases, leaving 4 bases of the junction unmatched. Germline CDR1 reads SNHLY; CDR2 reads FYNNEI. The CDR3 length is 14 residues. CDR3 nucleotide sequence: TGTGCCAGCCTCCTAGCGGGACGCACAGATACGCAGTATTTT. Its protein product is CASLLAGRTDTQYF. Using reference TRBV2 and TRBJ2-3 for the parts outside the CDR3, the full variable domain is EPEVTQTPSHQVTQMGQEVILRCVPISNHLYFYWYRQILGQKVEFLVSFYNNEISEKSEIFDDQFSVERPDGSNFTLKIRSTKLEDSAMYFCASLLAGRTDTQYFGPGTRLTVL.

This chain connects TRBV28 to TRBJ1-1; 7 nucleotides match TRBD1. Germline V CDR1 and CDR2: MDHEN, SYDVKM. CDR3 length: 14 residues. V gave up 6 bases and J gave up 6 bases; unmatched junction bases: 10. CDR3 amino acids: CASSNGQERAEAFF. The CDR3, as DNA: TGTGCCAGCAGCAACGGACAGGAAAGGGCTGAAGCTTTCTTT.

This clone was observed at least ten times. The chain couples TRBV7-6 to TRBJ1-4; a weak D match, TRBD1 (6 bases). Germline V gene sequence: CDR1 SGHVS, CDR2 FNYEAQ. The CDR3 totals 14 residues. V was clipped by 1 base and J by 3 bases, with 6 bases between them. CDR3 loop: CASSLGTANEKLFF. In DNA, the CDR3 is TGTGCCAGCAGCTTAGGGACAGCTAATGAAAAACTGTTTTTT. The complete variable domain, with remaining parts taken from reference TRBV7-6 and TRBJ1-4, reads GAGVSQSPRYKVTKRGQDVALRCDPISGHVSLYWYRQALGQGPEFLTYFNYEAQQDKSGLPNDRFSAERPEGSISTLTIQRTEQRDSAMYRCASSLGTANEKLFFGSGTQLSVL.

The chain joins TRBV7-2 to TRBJ2-4; 8 positions agree with TRBD2. Germline V gene data show CDR1 as SGHTA and CDR2 as FQGNSA. This CDR3 region has 15 residues. Trimming removed 1 base from V and 6 bases from J; junction bases left unmatched: 5. The CDR3: CASSLGVAGRNIQYF. The CDR3 DNA reads as TGTGCCAGCAGCTTAGGAGTAGCGGGGCGAAACATTCAGTACTTC.

The gene calls are TRBV27 and TRBJ1-2; D possibly corresponds to TRBD1 (6 bases). This CDR3 contains 13 residues. Germline V CDR1 and CDR2: MNHEY, SMNVEV (reference sequence). Trimming pared 6 bases from V and 3 bases from J, leaving 11 bases between. The chain's CDR3 is CASSPDSYYGYTF. CDR3 DNA sequence: TGTGCCAGCAGCCCGGACAGCTACTATGGCTACACCTTC.

The chain is built from TRBV6-9 and TRBJ2-7; TRBD2 aligns across 12 bases. V shed 6 bases, J shed 2 bases, and the junction held 5 bases outside the gene matches. CDR1 and CDR2 from the germline V gene are MNHGY and SVAAGI. The CDR3 loop spans 15 amino acids. CDR3 in DNA: TGTGCCAGCAGCCCCCGGACTAGCGGGACCTACGAGCAGTACTTC. Translating gives CASSPRTSGTYEQYF.

This clone was found a few times. Here the CDR3 reads CATSRDISGEETQYF. CDR3 coding DNA: TGTGCCACCAGCAGGGATATTAGCGGGGAAGAGACCCAGTACTTC. The chain links TRBV15 to TRBJ2-5; 8 bases are a match to TRBD2. The CDR3 extends over 15 amino acids. Trimming took 3 bases from V and 3 from J; bases not matched to a gene: 6. Germline V gene lookup returns CDR1 LNHNV and CDR2 YYDKDF (reference sequence).

The chain recombines TRBV19 with TRBJ1-6, with 7 bases identical to TRBD1. The CDR3 contains 15 residues. Germline CDR1 reads LNHDA; CDR2 reads SQIVND (reference sequence). J was trimmed by 7 bases and V by 3 bases; bases with no gene match: 6. CDR3 nucleotide sequence: TGTGCCAGTAGTATCAGGGGGAAGTTAAATTCACCCCTCCACTTT. Amino acids: CASSIRGKLNSPLHF.